These 16 T cell receptor beta chains originate from one sample sequenced in a study of CD8 T cells in Susac syndrome. A quantity of about 0.5 to 1 ug RNA underwent reverse transcription using random hexamers. TCRdb reprocessed the immunoSEQ multiplex PCR reads via MiXCR and lists one record per CDR3 protein. There are around 150,000 distinct CDR3 sequences in the sample; 85% to 95% occur only once, and around 0.13% lies in the top ten. Material: CD4+ T cells from PBMCs. These receptors came from a human donor in good health.

V is TRBV7-9 and J is TRBJ1-4; D is undetermined. Trimming cost V 3 bases and J 0 bases, with 14 bases left between them. CDR1 and CDR2 from the germline V gene are SEHNR and FQNEAQ (reference sequence). CDR3 size: 17 residues. This CDR3 is CASSFLYTPSTNEKLFF. The CDR3 DNA is TGTGCCAGCAGCTTTCTTTATACACCCTCAACTAATGAAAAACTGTTTTTT.

This sequence joins TRBV19 and TRBJ1-2, with 7 bases matching TRBD1. This CDR3 is 14 amino acids long. V lost 4 bases and J lost 8; bases outside the gene matches: 10. Germline V gene sequence: CDR1 LNHDA, CDR2 SQIVND (reference sequence). CDR3 protein: CASSTRGTEEGYTF. In DNA form, the CDR3 reads TGTGCCAGTAGTACGAGAGGGACAGAGGAAGGCTACACCTTC.

The chain recombines TRBV28 with TRBJ2-3, with TRBD1 matching over 8 bases. The germline CDR1 and CDR2 sequences are MDHEN and SYDVKM. The length of the CDR3 is 16 residues. V lost 4 bases to trimming and J lost 4 bases; unmatched junction nucleotides: 10. The CDR3 region has the DNA TGTGCCAGCAGTTCCCCAGGGGGCGGGCGGGCAGATACGCAGTATTTT. Amino acid sequence: CASSSPGGGRADTQYF.

The gene calls are TRBV20-1 and TRBJ1-2; 8 positions match TRBD1. CDR3 length equals 14 residues. The ends lost 5 bases at V and 8 bases at J; junction bases unmatched: 13. Germline values: CDR1 DFQATT, CDR2 SNEGSKA (reference sequence). CDR3 coding DNA: TGCAGTGCTCTCCAACCAGGGGGCAGAGGGGGCTACACCTTC. Its protein product is CSALQPGGRGGYTF.

The chain has TRBV18 and TRBJ1-2; 9 nucleotides match TRBD1. The V gene's germline CDR1 is KGHSH and CDR2 LQKENI. This CDR3 is built from 17 residues. The V and J ends lost 6 bases and 1 base, in that order; junction bases with no gene match: 12. CDR3 sequence reads: CASSPSDRGYSNYGYTF. The DNA of the CDR3 is TGTGCCAGCTCCCCGTCGGACAGGGGTTACAGTAACTATGGCTACACCTTC.

The gene calls are TRBV11-3 and TRBJ2-5; 15 bases are shared with TRBD2. CDR1 and CDR2 from the germline V gene are SGHNT and YENEEA. Trimming cost V 5 bases and J 2 bases; bases outside gene matches: 6. The CDR3 has 17 amino acids. DNA of the CDR3: TGTGCCAGCAGCCTCGGACTAGCGGGGGGGACTCAAGAGACCCAGTACTTC. This encodes CASSLGLAGGTQETQYF. Full variable domain (missing parts from reference TRBV11-3 and TRBJ2-5): EAGVVQSPRYKIIEKKQPVAFWCNPISGHNTLYWYLQNLGQGPELLIRYENEEAVDDSQLPKDRFSAERLKGVDSTLKIQPAELGDSAVYLCASSLGLAGGTQETQYFGPGTRLLVL.

The chain recombines TRBV6-4 with TRBJ1-5; D perhaps matches TRBD1 (5 bases). CDR3 length: 16 amino acids. Germline CDR1 MRHNA, CDR2 SNTAGT. V gave up 6 bases and J gave up 0 bases, with 15 bases separating them. DNA for the CDR3: TGTGCCAGCAGCGTCGAGGACACTACTAGCAATCAGCCCCAGCATTTT. Its translation: CASSVEDTTSNQPQHF.

The chain uses TRBV15 and TRBJ2-3; 10 bases map to TRBD2. Germline values: CDR1 LNHNV, CDR2 YYDKDF (reference sequence). This CDR3 is 18 amino acids long. V dropped 0 bases and J dropped 1; count of bases not matched to a gene: 7. The CDR3 is CATSREAGGLRGTDTQYF. Written as DNA, the CDR3 is TGTGCCACCAGCAGAGAAGCGGGGGGGCTTCGCGGCACAGATACGCAGTATTTT. Variable domain in full (rest from reference TRBV15 and TRBJ2-3): DAMVIQNPRYQVTQFGKPVTLSCSQTLNHNVMYWYQQKSSQAPKLLFHYYDKDFNNEADTPDNFQSRRPNTSFCFLDIRSPGLGDTAMYLCATSREAGGLRGTDTQYFGPGTRLTVL.

The chain employs TRBV5-1 and TRBJ2-1; 9 bases line up with TRBD2. The germline V gene encodes CDR1 SGHRS and CDR2 YFSETQ. This CDR3 spans 15 amino acids. V lost 0 bases to trimming and J lost 5 bases; unmatched junction nucleotides: 3. Written as DNA, the CDR3 is TGCGCCAGCAGCTTGGTAGCGGGGGCTAACAATGAGCAGTTCTTC. It specifies CASSLVAGANNEQFF.

V gene TRBV12-3 or TRBV12-4 combines with J gene TRBJ2-2; TRBD1 agrees at 8 bases. With V trimmed by 6 bases and J by 1 base, 4 bases remained unmatched. This CDR3 has 15 residues. The CDR3: CASSSGTGNTGELFF. The CDR3 nucleotides are TGTGCCAGCAGCTCCGGGACAGGGAACACCGGGGAGCTGTTTTTT.

The chain links TRBV19 to TRBJ2-5; the D is unclear. V lost 5 bases to trimming and J lost 1 base, with 11 bases between them. Germline CDR1 LNHDA, CDR2 SQIVND (reference sequence). The CDR3 runs to 14 residues. The chain's CDR3 is CASSSRPSQETQYF. CDR3 DNA sequence: TGTGCCAGTAGTTCCCGACCATCCCAAGAGACCCAGTACTTC.

This rearrangement joins TRBV5-1 to TRBJ1-2, with 8 nucleotides matching TRBD1. In germline, CDR1 is SGHRS, CDR2 YFSETQ. The junction had 7 bases not matched to a gene; V was cut back by 3 bases and J by 6 bases. This CDR3 is 14 amino acids long. This CDR3 reads CASSSGQEKDGYTF. CDR3 coding DNA: TGCGCCAGCAGCTCGGGACAGGAAAAAGATGGCTACACCTTC.

V is TRBV4-1 and J is TRBJ1-5, with D perhaps matching TRBD1 (5 bases). The CDR3 has 15 residues. From germline, CDR1 is MGHRA and CDR2 YSYEKL. The V and J ends lost 3 bases and 5 bases respectively, with 14 bases between them. The CDR3 here is CASSHFWTFDQPQHF. CDR3 nucleotides: TGCGCCAGCAGCCACTTTTGGACATTTGATCAGCCCCAGCATTTT.

This rearrangement joins TRBV20-1 to TRBJ2-3; D gene unclear. The CDR3 extends over 12 amino acids. The ends were cut back, 0 bases at V and 7 bases at J, with 8 bases in the middle. Germline V gene sequence: CDR1 DFQATT, CDR2 SNEGSKA (reference sequence). CDR3 bases: TGCAGTGCTAGAGAAACCCTCAATACGCAGTATTTT. This translates into CSARETLNTQYF.

This clonotype was picked up a small number of times. This rearrangement joins TRBV7-2 to TRBJ2-3; no firm D call. Trimming took off 6 bases at V and 0 bases at J, with 13 bases between the two ends. Germline CDR1 and CDR2: SGHTA and FQGNSA. The CDR3 extends over 15 amino acids. CDR3 in DNA: TGTGCCAGCAGGTTGGCGCCGACTAGCACAGATACGCAGTATTTT. Its protein is CASRLAPTSTDTQYF.

The chain joins TRBV3-1 to TRBJ2-2; D is undetermined. V was pared by 0 bases and J by 4 bases, with 6 bases between. CDR3 length: 14 residues. CDR1 and CDR2 (germline): LGHDT, YNNKEL (reference sequence). The CDR3 sequence is CASSQEGVTGELFF. For the CDR3, the DNA is TGTGCCAGCAGCCAAGAGGGTGTCACCGGGGAGCTGTTTTTT.